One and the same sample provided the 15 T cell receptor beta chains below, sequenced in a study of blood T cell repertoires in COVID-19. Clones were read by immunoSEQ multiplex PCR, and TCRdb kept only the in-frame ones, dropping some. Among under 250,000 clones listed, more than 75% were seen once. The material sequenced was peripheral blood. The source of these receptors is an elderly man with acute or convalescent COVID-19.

Written as DNA, the CDR3 is TGTGCCAGCAGCACTACCGGGACAGCAGTAAGGAATGAGCAGTTCTTC. Encoded protein: CASSTTGTAVRNEQFF. This chain joins TRBV28 and TRBJ2-1, with 7 bases that match TRBD1. Trimming cost V 6 bases and J 7 bases; bases outside gene matches: 15. The CDR3 has 16 residues. Germline CDR1 MDHEN, CDR2 SYDVKM.

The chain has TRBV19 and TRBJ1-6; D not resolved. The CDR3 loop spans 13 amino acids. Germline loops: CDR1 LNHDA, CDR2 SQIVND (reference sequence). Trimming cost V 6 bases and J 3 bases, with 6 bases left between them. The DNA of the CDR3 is TGTGCCAGTAGAGAGGTCTATAATTCACCCCTCCACTTT. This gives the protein CASREVYNSPLHF.

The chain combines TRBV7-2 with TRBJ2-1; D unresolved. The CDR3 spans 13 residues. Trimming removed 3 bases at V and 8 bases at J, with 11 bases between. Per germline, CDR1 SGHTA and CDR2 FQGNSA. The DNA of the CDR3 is TGTGCCAGCAGCTTGCCGGTTGAAGATGAGCAGTTCTTC. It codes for CASSLPVEDEQFF.

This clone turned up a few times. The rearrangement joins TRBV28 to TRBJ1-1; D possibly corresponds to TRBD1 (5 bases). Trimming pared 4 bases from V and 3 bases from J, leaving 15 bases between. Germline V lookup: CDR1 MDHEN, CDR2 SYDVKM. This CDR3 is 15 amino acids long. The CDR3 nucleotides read TGTGCCAGCAGTTCCCTTCAGGGAAGAGACACTGAAGCTTTCTTT. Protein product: CASSSLQGRDTEAFF.

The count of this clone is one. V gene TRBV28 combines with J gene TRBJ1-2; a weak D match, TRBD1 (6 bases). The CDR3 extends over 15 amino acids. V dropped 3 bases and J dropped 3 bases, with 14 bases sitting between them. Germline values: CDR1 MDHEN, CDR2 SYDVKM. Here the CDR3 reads CASSLGGRPDYGYTF. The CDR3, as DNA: TGTGCCAGCAGTTTGGGGGGGCGCCCCGACTATGGCTACACCTTC.

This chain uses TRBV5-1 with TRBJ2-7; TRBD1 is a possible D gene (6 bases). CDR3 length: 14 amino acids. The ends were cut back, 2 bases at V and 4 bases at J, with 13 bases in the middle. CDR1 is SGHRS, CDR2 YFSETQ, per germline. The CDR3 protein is CASSFPGAGYEQYF. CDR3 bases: TGCGCCAGCAGCTTTCCAGGGGCAGGGTACGAGCAGTACTTC.

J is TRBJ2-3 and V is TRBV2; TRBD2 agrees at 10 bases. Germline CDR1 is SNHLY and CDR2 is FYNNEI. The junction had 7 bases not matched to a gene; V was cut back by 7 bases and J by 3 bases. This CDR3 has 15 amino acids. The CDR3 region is CASIPSGGATDTQYF. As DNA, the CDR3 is TGTGCCAGCATTCCCAGCGGGGGGGCTACAGATACGCAGTATTTT. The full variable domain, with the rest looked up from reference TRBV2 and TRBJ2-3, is EPEVTQTPSHQVTQMGQEVILRCVPISNHLYFYWYRQILGQKVEFLVSFYNNEISEKSEIFDDQFSVERPDGSNFTLKIRSTKLEDSAMYFCASIPSGGATDTQYFGPGTRLTVL.

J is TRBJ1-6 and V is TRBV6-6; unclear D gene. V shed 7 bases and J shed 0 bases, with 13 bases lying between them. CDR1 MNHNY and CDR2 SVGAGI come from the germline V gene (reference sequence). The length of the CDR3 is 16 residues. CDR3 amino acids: CASTRSLGSYNSPLHF. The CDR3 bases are TGTGCCAGCACGAGGTCTCTGGGCTCCTATAATTCACCCCTCCACTTT.

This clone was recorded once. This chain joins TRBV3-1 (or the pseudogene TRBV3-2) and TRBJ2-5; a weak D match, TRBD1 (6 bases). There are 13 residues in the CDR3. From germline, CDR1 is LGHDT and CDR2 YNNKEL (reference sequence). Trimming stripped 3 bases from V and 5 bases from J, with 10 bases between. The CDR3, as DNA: TGTGCCAGCAGCCAGGGGGCGCGGGAGACCCAGTACTTC. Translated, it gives CASSQGARETQYF.

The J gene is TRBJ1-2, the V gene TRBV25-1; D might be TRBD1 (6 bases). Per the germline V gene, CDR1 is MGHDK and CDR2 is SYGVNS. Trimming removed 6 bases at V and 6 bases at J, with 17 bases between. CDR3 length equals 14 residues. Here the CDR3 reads CASRGWGHEDGYTF. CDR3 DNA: TGTGCCAGCAGGGGGTGGGGACATGAGGATGGCTACACCTTC.

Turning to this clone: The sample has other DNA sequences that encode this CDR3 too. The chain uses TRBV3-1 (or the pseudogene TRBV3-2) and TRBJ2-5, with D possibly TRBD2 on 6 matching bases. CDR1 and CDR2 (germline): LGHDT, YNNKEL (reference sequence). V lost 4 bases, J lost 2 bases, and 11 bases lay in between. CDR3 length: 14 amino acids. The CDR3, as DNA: TGTGCCAGCAGCCGAGCCGGGACTCAAGAGACCCAGTACTTC. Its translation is CASSRAGTQETQYF.

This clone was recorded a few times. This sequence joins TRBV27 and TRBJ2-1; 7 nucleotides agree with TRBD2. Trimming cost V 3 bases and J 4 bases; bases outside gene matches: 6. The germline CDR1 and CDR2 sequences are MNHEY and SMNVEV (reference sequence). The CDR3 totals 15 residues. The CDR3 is CASSFIERGYNEQFF. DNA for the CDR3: TGTGCCAGCAGTTTTATCGAGCGGGGTTACAATGAGCAGTTCTTC.

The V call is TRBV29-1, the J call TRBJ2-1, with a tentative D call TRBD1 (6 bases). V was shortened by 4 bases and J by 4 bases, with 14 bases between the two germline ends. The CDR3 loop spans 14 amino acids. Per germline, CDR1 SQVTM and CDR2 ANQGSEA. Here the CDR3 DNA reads TGCAGCGTTGTGAGACAGGCGATGTACAATGAGCAGTTCTTC. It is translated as CSVVRQAMYNEQFF.

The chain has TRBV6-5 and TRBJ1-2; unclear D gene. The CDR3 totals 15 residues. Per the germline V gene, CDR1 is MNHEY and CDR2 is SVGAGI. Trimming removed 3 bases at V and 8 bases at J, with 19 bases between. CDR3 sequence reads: CASSYYERAGRGYTF. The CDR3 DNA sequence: TGTGCCAGCAGTTATTACGAACGGGCGGGTCGGGGCTACACCTTC.

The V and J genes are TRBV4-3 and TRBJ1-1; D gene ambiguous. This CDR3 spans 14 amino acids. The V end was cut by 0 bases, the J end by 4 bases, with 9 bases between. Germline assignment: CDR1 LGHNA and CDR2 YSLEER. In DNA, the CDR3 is TGCGCCAGCAGCCAAGATTTGGGGAGCACTGAAGCTTTCTTT. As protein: CASSQDLGSTEAFF.